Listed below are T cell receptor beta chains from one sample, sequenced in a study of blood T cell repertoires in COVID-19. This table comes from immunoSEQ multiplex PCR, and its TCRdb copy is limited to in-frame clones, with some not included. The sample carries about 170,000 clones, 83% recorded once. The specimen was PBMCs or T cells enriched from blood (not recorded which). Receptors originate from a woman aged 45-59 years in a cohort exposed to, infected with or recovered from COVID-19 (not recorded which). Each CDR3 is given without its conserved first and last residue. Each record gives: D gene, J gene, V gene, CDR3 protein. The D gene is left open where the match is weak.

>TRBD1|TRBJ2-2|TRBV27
ASSPLITTGGPITELF
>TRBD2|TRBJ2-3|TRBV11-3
ASSLVRTSDTQY
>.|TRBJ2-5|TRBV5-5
ASSLVGRQETQY
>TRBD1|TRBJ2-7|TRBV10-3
AISESSIRTGGTFYEQY
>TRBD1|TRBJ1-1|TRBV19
ASSIPRTGGGTEAF
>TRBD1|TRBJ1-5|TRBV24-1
ATSPGQGASQPQH
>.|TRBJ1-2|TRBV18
ASSPDSPNYGYT
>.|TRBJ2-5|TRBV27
ASSKRLVPETQY
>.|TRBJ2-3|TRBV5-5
ASSLGPSTDTQY
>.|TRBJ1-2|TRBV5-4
ASSLLQGPNYGYT
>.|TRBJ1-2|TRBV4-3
ASSQEQGPYGYT
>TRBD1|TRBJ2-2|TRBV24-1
ATSDPGTGVAGELF
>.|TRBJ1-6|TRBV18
ASSPWPSNSPLH
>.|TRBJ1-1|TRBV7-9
ASSSSVEAF
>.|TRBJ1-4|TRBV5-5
ASSLFSQANEKLF
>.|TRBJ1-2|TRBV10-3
AISVAGDYGYT
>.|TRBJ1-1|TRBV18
ASSGGRLNTEAF
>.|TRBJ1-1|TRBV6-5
ASSHPTNTEAF
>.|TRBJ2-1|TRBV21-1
ASRHKPGQRYNEQF
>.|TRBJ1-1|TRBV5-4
ASSPAGDTMNTEAF
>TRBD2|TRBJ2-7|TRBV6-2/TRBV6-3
ASSYSGGSYEQY
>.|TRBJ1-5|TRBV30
AWSVRGRNQPQH
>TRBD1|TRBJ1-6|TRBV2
ASMIDRGNSPLH
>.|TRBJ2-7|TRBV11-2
ASSLNEGTHSYEQY
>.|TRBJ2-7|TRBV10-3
AISEEAGKQY
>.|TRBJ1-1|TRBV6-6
ASTLGGLRGEAF
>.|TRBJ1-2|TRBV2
ASRGDSLGGYT
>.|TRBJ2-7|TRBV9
ASSAQPKGAGPHEQY
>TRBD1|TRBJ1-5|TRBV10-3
AISGEGQGEGLQH
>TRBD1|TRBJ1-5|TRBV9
ASSATGGRQPQH
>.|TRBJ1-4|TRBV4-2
ASSQEAPRGPATNEKLF
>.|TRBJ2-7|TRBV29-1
SVESGAYEQY
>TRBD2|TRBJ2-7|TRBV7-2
ASSLVSAGGKPYEQY
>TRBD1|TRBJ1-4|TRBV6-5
ASTYGTGGGEKLF
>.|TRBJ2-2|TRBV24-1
ATEVNSSPGELF
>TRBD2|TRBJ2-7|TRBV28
ASSTGTSGRWGQY
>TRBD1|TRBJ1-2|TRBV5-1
ASSLAPGQRRDGYT
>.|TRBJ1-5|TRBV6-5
ASTPARGGNQPQH
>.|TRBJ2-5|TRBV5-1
ASSLAGVSETQY
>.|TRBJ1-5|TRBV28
ASRILDGQPQPQH
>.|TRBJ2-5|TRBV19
ASSPRDFGETQY
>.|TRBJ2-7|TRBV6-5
AGGLRPEEQY
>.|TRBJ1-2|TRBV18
ASSPVQGNYGYT
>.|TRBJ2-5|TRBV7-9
ASSSRTDQETQY
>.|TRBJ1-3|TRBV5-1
ASSLEGTRSSGNTIY
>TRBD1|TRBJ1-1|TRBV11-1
ASSQLGQDTEAF
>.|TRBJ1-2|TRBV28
ASSLLGRQPVNYGYT
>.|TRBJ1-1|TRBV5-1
ASTTGQKNTEAF
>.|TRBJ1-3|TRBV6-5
ASLLSGSGNTIY
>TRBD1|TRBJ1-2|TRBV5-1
ASSLRTGTYGYT
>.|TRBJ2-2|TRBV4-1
ASSRMGREQPGELF
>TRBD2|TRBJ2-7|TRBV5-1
ASSETSGAYEQY
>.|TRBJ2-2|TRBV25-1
ASSEYAVGNTGELF
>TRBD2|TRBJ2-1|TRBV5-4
ASSIPSGGDNEQF